This T cell receptor beta chain was sequenced during a study of blood T cell repertoires in COVID-19. The assay was immunoSEQ multiplex PCR, and TCRdb's table has in-frame clones only and misses some. The table has approximately 150,000 clones, around 90% seen once. This clone appeared a few times. The sample comprised peripheral blood. The source is a woman between 55 and 75 years old with acute or convalescent COVID-19.

The CDR3 sequence is CASSSLTGLSGNTIYF. The DNA of the CDR3 is TGTGCCAGTAGTAGTCTAACAGGCCTATCTGGAAACACCATATATTTT. The chain has TRBV19 and TRBJ1-3; tentatively, D is TRBD1 (5 bases). V lost 4 bases to trimming and J lost 1 base, with 14 bases between them. The CDR3 is 16 residues long. CDR1 LNHDA and CDR2 SQIVND come from the germline V gene (reference sequence).